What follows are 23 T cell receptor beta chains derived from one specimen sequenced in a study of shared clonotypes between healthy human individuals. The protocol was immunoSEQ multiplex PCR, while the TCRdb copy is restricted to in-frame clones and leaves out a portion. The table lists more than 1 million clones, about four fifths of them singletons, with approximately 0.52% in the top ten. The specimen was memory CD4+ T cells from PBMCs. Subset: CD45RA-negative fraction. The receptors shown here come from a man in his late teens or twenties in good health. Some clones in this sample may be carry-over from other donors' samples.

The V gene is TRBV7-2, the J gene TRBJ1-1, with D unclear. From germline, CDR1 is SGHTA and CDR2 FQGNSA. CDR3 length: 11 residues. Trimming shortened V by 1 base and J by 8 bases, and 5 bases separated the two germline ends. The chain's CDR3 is CASSLEFEAFF. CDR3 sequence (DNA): TGTGCCAGCAGCTTAGAATTCGAAGCTTTCTTT.

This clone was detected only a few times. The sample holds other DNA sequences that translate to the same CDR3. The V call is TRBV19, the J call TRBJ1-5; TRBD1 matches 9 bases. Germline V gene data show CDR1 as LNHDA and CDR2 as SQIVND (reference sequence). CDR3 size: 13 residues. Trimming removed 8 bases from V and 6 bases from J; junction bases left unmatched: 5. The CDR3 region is CASRGQGRQPQHF. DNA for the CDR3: TGTGCCAGTCGGGGACAGGGCCGTCAGCCCCAGCATTTT.

The DNA for the CDR3 is TGTGCCAGCAGTCCGGGGACAGGCCACGGGTATGGCTACACCTTC. Amino acid sequence: CASSPGTGHGYGYTF. The chain carries TRBV28 and TRBJ1-2, with TRBD1 matching over 8 bases. Germline V CDR1 and CDR2: MDHEN, SYDVKM. J was trimmed by 5 bases and V by 5 bases; bases with no gene match: 10. CDR3 length: 15 residues.

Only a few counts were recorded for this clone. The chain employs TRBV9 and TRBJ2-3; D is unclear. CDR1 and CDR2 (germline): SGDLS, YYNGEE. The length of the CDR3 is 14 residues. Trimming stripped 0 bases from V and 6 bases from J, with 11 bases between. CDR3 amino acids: CASSVAQLSDTQYF. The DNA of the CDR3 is TGTGCCAGCAGCGTAGCCCAGCTGAGTGATACGCAGTATTTT.

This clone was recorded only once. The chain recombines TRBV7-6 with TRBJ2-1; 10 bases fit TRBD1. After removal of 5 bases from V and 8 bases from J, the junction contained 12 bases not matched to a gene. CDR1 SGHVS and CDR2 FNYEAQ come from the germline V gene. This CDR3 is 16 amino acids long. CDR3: CASSPNGDRGWDEQFF. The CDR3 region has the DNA TGTGCCAGCAGCCCTAATGGGGACAGGGGTTGGGATGAGCAGTTCTTC.

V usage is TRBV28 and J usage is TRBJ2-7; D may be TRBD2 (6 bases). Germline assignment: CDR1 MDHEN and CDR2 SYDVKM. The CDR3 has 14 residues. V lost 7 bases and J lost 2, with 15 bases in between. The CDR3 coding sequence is TGTGCCAGCACCACCGGGAGTCCAACCTACGAGCAGTACTTC. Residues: CASTTGSPTYEQYF.

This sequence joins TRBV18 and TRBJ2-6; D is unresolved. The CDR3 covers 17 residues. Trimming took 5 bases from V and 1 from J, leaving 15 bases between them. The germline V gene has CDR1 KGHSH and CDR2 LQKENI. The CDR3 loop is CASSATNPGSGANVLTF. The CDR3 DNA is TGTGCCAGCTCAGCGACCAATCCTGGGTCTGGGGCCAACGTCCTGACTTTC.

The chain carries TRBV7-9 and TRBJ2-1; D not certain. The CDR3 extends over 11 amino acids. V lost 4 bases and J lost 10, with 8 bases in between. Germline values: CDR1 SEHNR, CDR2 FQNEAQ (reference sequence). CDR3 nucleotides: TGTGCCAGCAGCTCCGTCAAGGAGCAGTTCTTC. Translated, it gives CASSSVKEQFF.

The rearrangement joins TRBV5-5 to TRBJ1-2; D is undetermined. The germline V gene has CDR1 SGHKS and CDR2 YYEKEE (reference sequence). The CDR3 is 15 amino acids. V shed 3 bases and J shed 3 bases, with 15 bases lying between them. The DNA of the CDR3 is TGTGCCAGCAGCTCCCGGACCGGGTCTCACTATGGCTACACCTTC. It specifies CASSSRTGSHYGYTF.

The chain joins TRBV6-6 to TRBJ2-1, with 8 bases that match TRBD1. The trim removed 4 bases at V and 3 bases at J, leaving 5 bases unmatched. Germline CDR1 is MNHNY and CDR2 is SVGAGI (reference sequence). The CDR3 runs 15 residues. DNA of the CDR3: TGTGCCAGCAGTTTTACCGGGACAGGCTACAATGAGCAGTTCTTC. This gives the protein CASSFTGTGYNEQFF.

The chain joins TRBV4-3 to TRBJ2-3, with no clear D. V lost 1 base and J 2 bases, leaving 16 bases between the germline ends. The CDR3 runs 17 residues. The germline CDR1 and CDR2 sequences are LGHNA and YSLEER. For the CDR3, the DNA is TGCGCCAGCAGCCAAGGTGGTGGGATTCGATACACAGATACGCAGTATTTT. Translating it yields CASSQGGGIRYTDTQYF.

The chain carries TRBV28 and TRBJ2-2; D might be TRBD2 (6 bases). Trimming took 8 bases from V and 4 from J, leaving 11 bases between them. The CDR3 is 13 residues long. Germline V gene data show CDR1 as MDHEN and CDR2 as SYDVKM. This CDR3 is CASGRFFTGELFF. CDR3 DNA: TGTGCCAGCGGGAGGTTTTTCACCGGGGAGCTGTTTTTT.

The CDR3 sequence: CASSQDRIPRYEQYF. CDR3 DNA sequence: TGTGCCAGCAGCCAAGACCGCATCCCCCGGTACGAGCAGTACTTC. The V call is TRBV4-2, the J call TRBJ2-7; D is undetermined. V was cut by 0 bases and J by 4 bases, with 13 bases left in between. This CDR3 has 15 residues. The germline V gene has CDR1 LGHNA and CDR2 YNFKEQ.

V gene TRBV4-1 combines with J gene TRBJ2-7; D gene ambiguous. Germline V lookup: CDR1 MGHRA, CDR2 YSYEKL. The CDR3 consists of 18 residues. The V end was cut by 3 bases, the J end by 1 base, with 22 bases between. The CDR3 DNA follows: TGCGCCAGCAGCCAGTTATTAATGAGAATATCTGAATCCTACGAGCAGTACTTC. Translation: CASSQLLMRISESYEQYF.

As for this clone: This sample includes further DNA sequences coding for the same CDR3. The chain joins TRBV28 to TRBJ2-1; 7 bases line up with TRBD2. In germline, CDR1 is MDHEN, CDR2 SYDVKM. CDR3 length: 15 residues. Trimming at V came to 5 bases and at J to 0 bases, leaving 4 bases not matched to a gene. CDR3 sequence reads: CASSPSGSSYNEQFF. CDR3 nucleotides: TGTGCCAGCAGTCCTAGCGGCAGCTCCTACAATGAGCAGTTCTTC.

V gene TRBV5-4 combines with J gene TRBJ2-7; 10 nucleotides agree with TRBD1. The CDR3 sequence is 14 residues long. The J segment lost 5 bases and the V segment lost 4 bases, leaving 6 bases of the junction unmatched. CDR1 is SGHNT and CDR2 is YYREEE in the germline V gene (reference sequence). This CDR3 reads CASSGGDRGNEQYF. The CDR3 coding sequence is TGTGCCAGCAGCGGGGGGGACAGGGGCAACGAGCAGTACTTC.

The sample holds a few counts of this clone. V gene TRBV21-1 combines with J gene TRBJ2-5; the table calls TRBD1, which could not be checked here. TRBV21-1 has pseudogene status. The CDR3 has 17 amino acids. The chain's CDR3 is CASSNRGQGAFLETQYF. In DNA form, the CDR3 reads TGTGCCAGCAGCAATAGGGGACAGGGGGCTTTTCTGGAGACCCAGTACTTC.

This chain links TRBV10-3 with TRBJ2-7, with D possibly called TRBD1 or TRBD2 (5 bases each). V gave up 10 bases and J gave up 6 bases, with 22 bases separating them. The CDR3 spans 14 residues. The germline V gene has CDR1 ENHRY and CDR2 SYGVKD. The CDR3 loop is CASSAGTPASEQYF. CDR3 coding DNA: TGTGCCAGCAGCGCCGGGACCCCTGCCTCCGAGCAGTACTTC.

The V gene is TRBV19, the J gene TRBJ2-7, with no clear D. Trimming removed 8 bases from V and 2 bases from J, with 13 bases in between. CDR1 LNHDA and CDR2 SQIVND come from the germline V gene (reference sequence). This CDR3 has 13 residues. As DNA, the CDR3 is TGTGCCAGTCGAGGTCTAGGTACCTACGAGCAGTACTTC. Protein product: CASRGLGTYEQYF.

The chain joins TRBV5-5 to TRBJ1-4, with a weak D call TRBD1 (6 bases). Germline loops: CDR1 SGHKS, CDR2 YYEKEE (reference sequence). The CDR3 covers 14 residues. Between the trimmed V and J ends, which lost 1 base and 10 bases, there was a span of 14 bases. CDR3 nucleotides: TGTGCCAGCAGCTTGTACCAGGGGTCGGCAAAACTGTTTTTT. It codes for CASSLYQGSAKLFF.

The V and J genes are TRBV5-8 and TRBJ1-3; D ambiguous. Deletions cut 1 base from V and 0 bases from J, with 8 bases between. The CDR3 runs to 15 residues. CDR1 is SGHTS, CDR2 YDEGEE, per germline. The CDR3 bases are TGTGCCAGCAGCTTGTACAGAAACTCTGGAAACACCATATATTTT. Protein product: CASSLYRNSGNTIYF.

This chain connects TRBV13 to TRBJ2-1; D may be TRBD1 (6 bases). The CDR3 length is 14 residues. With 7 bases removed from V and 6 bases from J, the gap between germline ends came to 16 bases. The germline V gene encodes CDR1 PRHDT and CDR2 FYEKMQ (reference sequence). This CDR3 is CASKGREGGNEQFF. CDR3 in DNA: TGTGCCAGCAAGGGAAGAGAAGGGGGCAATGAGCAGTTCTTC.

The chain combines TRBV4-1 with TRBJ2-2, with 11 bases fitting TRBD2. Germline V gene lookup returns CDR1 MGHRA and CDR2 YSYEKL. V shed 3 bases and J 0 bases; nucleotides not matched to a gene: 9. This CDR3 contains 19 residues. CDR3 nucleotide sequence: TGCGCCAGCAGCCATCATAGCGGGAGGGCCTCCGCGAACACCGGGGAGCTGTTTTTT. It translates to CASSHHSGRASANTGELFF.